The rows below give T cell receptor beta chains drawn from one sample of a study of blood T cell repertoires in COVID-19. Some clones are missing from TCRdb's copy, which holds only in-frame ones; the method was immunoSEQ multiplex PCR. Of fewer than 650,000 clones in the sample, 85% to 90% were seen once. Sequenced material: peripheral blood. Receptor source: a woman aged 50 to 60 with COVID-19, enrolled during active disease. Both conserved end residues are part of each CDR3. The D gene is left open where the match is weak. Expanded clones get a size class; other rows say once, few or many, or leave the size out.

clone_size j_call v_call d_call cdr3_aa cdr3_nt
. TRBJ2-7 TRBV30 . CAWRGAPSYEQYF TGTGCCTGGAGAGGAGCCCCTTCCTACGAGCAGTACTTC
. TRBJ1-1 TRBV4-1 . CASSQDLWPDWEAFF TGCGCCAGCAGCCAAGATCTGTGGCCCGACTGGGAAGCTTTCTTT
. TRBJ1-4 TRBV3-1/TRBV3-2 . CASSARHRATNEKLFF TGTGCCAGCAGCGCCCGGCACAGGGCAACTAATGAAAAACTGTTTTTT
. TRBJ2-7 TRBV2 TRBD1 CASTQQGQSEQYF TGTGCCAGCACTCAACAGGGACAGAGCGAGCAGTACTTC
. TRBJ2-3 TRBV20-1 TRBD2 CSASPGTRADTQYF TGCAGTGCTAGTCCCGGGACTAGAGCAGATACGCAGTATTTT
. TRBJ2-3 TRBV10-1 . CASSDREATDTQYF TGCGCCAGCAGTGACAGGGAGGCGACAGATACGCAGTATTTT
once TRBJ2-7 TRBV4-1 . CASSQVQGYEQYF TGCGCCAGCAGCCAGGTACAGGGCTACGAGCAGTACTTC
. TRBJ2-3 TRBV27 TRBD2 CASSLATSGGALLGDTQYF TGTGCCAGCAGTTTAGCGACTAGCGGGGGGGCGCTTCTTGGAGATACGCAGTATTTT
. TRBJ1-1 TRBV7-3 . CASSLQQNTEAFF TGTGCCAGCAGCTTACAACAGAACACTGAAGCTTTCTTT
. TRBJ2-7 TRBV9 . CASSVVPGTYEQYF TGTGCCAGCAGCGTAGTCCCGGGAACGTACGAGCAGTACTTC
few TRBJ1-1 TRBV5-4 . CASSLRAGFTEAFF TGTGCCAGCAGCTTGAGGGCAGGGTTCACTGAAGCTTTCTTT
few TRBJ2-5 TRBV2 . CASKGGPAQETQYF TGTGCCAGCAAGGGGGGGCCCGCCCAGGAGACCCAGTACTTC
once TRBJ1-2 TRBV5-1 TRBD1 CASSVRDRGTRSYGYTF TGCGCCAGCAGCGTCCGGGACAGGGGGACTAGGTCCTATGGCTACACCTTC
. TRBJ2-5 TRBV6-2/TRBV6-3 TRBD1 CASSSDRTLDETQYF TGTGCCAGCAGTTCGGACAGGACCCTTGACGAGACCCAGTACTTC
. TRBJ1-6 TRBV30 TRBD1 CAWSADRGPNSPLHF TGTGCCTGGAGTGCAGACAGGGGGCCTAATTCACCCCTCCACTTT
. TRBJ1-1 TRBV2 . CASNQGGAKGSTEAFF TGTGCCAGCAATCAGGGCGGGGCGAAGGGGAGCACTGAAGCTTTCTTT
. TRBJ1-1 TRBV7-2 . CASSFSLLNTEAFF TGTGCCAGCAGCTTCTCCCTGTTGAACACTGAAGCTTTCTTT
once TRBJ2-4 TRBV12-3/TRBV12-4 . CASSLKSRGIQYF TGTGCCAGCAGTTTGAAGTCCCGGGGCATTCAGTACTTC
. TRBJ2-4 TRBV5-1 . CASSPVSAKNIQYF TGCGCCAGCAGCCCTGTCTCGGCCAAAAACATTCAGTACTTC
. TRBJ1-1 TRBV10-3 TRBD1 CAISEQGMTEAFF TGTGCCATCAGTGAACAGGGGATGACTGAAGCTTTCTTT
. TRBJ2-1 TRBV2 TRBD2 CASRELAGASGDEQFF TGTGCCAGCAGGGAACTAGCGGGGGCCTCAGGGGATGAGCAGTTCTTC
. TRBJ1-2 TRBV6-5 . CASSWDCNYGYTF TGTGCCAGCAGTTGGGACTGTAACTATGGCTACACCTTC
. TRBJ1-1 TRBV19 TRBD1 CASSPLQGANEAFF TGTGCCAGTAGTCCCTTACAGGGGGCCAATGAAGCTTTCTTT
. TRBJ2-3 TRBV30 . CAWSVGAKGSGDTQYF TGTGCCTGGAGTGTAGGGGCGAAGGGGTCAGGTGATACGCAGTATTTT
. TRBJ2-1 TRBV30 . CAWRSGGRNEQFF TGTGCCTGGAGATCCGGAGGTCGGAATGAGCAGTTCTTC
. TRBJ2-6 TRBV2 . CASSEAGRSGANVLTF TGTGCCAGCAGTGAAGCGGGGCGCTCTGGGGCCAACGTCCTGACTTTC
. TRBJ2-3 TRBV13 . CASSYSRGISTDTQYF TGTGCCAGCAGCTACTCTAGAGGGATTAGCACAGATACGCAGTATTTT
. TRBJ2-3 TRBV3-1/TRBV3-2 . CASSGGSARRATDTQYF TGTGCCAGCAGCGGAGGTTCTGCGCGAAGGGCCACAGATACGCAGTATTTT
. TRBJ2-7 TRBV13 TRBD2 CASSPQAGGPPYEQYF TGTGCCAGCAGCCCCCAGGCGGGGGGCCCCCCCTACGAGCAGTACTTC
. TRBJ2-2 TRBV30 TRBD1 CAWINQGANTGELFF TGTGCCTGGATAAATCAGGGGGCGAACACCGGGGAGCTGTTTTTT
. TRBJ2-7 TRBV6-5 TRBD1 CASRIGTGGYEQYF TGTGCCAGCAGAATAGGGACAGGGGGCTACGAGCAGTACTTC
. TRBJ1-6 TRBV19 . CASGRDVQNSPLHF TGTGCCAGTGGGAGGGACGTACAAAATTCACCCCTCCACTTT
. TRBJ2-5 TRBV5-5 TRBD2 CASSPGTSGGFQETQYF TGTGCCAGCAGCCCCGGGACTAGCGGGGGGTTCCAAGAGACCCAGTACTTC
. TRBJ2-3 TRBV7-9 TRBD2 CASSPTSGGSRSLDTQYF TGTGCCAGCAGCCCGACTAGCGGGGGGTCCAGGAGTCTAGATACGCAGTATTTT
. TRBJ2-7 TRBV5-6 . CASSLEVRAFEF TGTGCCAGCAGCTTGGAAGTCCGCGCTTTTGAATTC
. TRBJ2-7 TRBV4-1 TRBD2 CASSRDYLSEQYF TGCGCCAGCAGCCGGGACTACCTTAGCGAGCAGTACTTC
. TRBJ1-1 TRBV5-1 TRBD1 CASSLQGQANTEAFF TGCGCCAGCAGCTTACAGGGACAGGCGAACACTGAAGCTTTCTTT
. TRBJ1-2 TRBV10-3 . CAISESTPLQGRGPYGYTF TGTGCCATCAGTGAGTCCACACCATTACAGGGACGGGGCCCCTATGGCTACACCTTC
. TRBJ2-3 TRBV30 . CACFFLFAAGDTQYF TGTGCCTGTTTCTTTTTGTTCGCGGCCGGGGATACGCAGTATTTT
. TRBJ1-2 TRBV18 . CASSGLTGFNYGYTF TGTGCCAGCTCAGGATTAACAGGATTTAACTATGGCTACACCTTC
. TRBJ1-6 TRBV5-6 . CASSLGQGQPSPLHF TGTGCCAGCAGCTTGGGGCAGGGGCAGCCTTCACCCCTCCACTTT
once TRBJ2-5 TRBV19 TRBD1 CASSKTGGAGETQYF TGTGCCAGTAGTAAAACAGGGGGCGCAGGGGAGACCCAGTACTTC
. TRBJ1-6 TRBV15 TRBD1 CATSRDLGTDNSPLHF TGTGCCACCAGCAGAGATCTCGGGACAGACAATTCACCCCTCCACTTT
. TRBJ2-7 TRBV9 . CASSISGRGYEQYF TGTGCCAGCAGCATAAGCGGGCGCGGATACGAGCAGTACTTC
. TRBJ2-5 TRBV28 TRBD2 CASSYRGVSETQYF TGTGCCAGCAGTTACCGGGGGGTATCCGAGACCCAGTACTTC
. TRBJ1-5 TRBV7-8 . CASSRRAPGWDNQPQHF TGTGCCAGCAGCCGGAGGGCCCCCGGGTGGGACAATCAGCCCCAGCATTTT
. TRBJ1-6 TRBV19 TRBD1 CASSIGRRGRLDSPLHF TGTGCCAGTAGTATTGGACGGAGGGGGCGTCTCGATTCACCCCTCCACTTT
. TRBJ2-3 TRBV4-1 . CASSVLGTVVADTQYF TGCGCCAGCAGCGTCCTCGGGACTGTAGTAGCAGATACGCAGTATTTT
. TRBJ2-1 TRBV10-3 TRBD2 CAISAGGLGEQFF TGTGCCATCAGTGCGGGGGGGCTCGGTGAGCAGTTCTTC
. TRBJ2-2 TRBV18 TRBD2 CASSPPRTSLGTGELFF TGTGCCAGCTCACCACCGCGGACTAGCTTGGGCACCGGGGAGCTGTTTTTT
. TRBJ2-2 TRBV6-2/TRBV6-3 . CASSFRTGTKRGTGELFF TGTGCCAGCAGTTTCCGGACGGGGACGAAAAGGGGGACCGGGGAGCTGTTTTTT